Presented here are 16 T cell receptor beta chains from one specimen sequenced in a study of blood T cell repertoires in COVID-19. Data came from immunoSEQ multiplex PCR; TCRdb stores just in-frame clones and leaves some out. The repertoire holds approximately 150,000 clones, around 80% seen once, with roughly 9.6% in the top ten. Sequencing was done on a sample of peripheral blood. The receptors shown here come from a man in his 60s with active or convalescent COVID-19.

The CDR3 spells CASSIPGRWYEQYF. CDR3 DNA sequence: TGTGCCAGTAGTATCCCGGGGAGGTGGTACGAGCAGTACTTC. The rearrangement links TRBV19 to TRBJ2-7, with D tentatively TRBD2 (6 bases). Germline assignment: CDR1 LNHDA and CDR2 SQIVND (reference sequence). The CDR3 is made up of 14 amino acids. V lost 3 bases and J lost 4, with 13 bases in between. The variable domain in full, completed from reference TRBV19 and TRBJ2-7, reads DGGITQSPKYLFRKEGQNVTLSCEQNLNHDAMYWYRQDPGQGLRLIYYSQIVNDFQKGDIAEGYSVSREKKESFPLTVTSAQKNPTAFYLCASSIPGRWYEQYFGPGTRLTVT.

The chain combines TRBV20-1 with TRBJ2-1; maybe TRBD1 (5 bases). The CDR3 runs 11 residues. Trimming removed 5 bases from V and 14 bases from J, with 16 bases in between. Germline-derived CDR1 and CDR2 are DFQATT and SNEGSKA (reference sequence). CDR3 sequence reads: CSAAPGSYEFF. The CDR3 DNA reads as TGCAGTGCTGCCCCAGGGTCTTACGAGTTCTTC.

This chain connects TRBV4-2 to TRBJ1-3, with D unclear. Trimming removed 0 bases at V and 1 base at J, with 4 bases between. CDR1 and CDR2 (germline): LGHNA, YNFKEQ. The CDR3 extends over 14 amino acids. CDR3 bases: TGTGCCAGCAGCCAAGACCAATCTGGAAACACCATATATTTT. Protein: CASSQDQSGNTIYF.

This sequence joins TRBV5-8 and TRBJ2-5; TRBD2 matches 8 bases. J lost 5 bases, V lost 3 bases, and 12 bases had no gene match. This CDR3 contains 16 residues. Germline V CDR1 and CDR2: SGHTS, YDEGEE. CDR3 amino acids: CASSWGQRGSGETQYF. CDR3 coding DNA: TGTGCCAGCAGCTGGGGCCAGCGGGGGAGCGGGGAGACCCAGTACTTC.

The chain joins TRBV4-1 to TRBJ1-3, with D possibly matching TRBD1 (6 bases). This CDR3 is built from 15 residues. The V gene lost 0 bases and the J gene lost 9 bases, with 15 bases spanning the gap. Germline loops: CDR1 MGHRA, CDR2 YSYEKL. CDR3 sequence: CASSQDPGGVGTIYF. CDR3 coding DNA: TGCGCCAGCAGCCAAGATCCTGGGGGCGTCGGCACCATATATTTT.

The sample holds a few counts of this clone. The chain joins TRBV9 to TRBJ1-4, with 10 positions matching TRBD1. Germline V gene data show CDR1 as SGDLS and CDR2 as YYNGEE. V lost 4 bases and J lost 2; bases outside the gene matches: 11. The CDR3 contains 18 residues. CDR3 protein: CASSRKGTGDWTNEKLFF. Written as DNA, the CDR3 is TGTGCCAGCAGCAGAAAAGGGACAGGGGACTGGACTAATGAAAAACTGTTTTTT.

This sequence joins TRBV6-5 and TRBJ2-5; 11 bases map to TRBD2. Germline CDR1 reads MNHEY; CDR2 reads SVGAGI. The ends lost 5 bases at V and 3 bases at J; junction bases unmatched: 5. The CDR3 runs to 15 residues. CDR3 nucleotide sequence: TGTGCCAGCAGTCAACAACTAGCGGGAGAAGAGACCCAGTACTTC. It specifies CASSQQLAGEETQYF.

The rearrangement links TRBV18 to TRBJ1-2, with D hard to call. The V gene lost 3 bases and the J gene lost 2 bases, with 7 bases spanning the gap. CDR3 size: 13 residues. In germline, CDR1 is KGHSH, CDR2 LQKENI. The CDR3 nucleotides read TGTGCCAGCTCACCCTCAGAAAACTATGGCTACACCTTC. This codes for CASSPSENYGYTF.

This chain connects TRBV6-2 or TRBV6-3 to TRBJ2-4, with 10 bases fitting TRBD1. The CDR3 consists of 13 residues. After removal of 2 bases from V and 15 bases from J, the junction contained 7 bases not matched to a gene. CDR1 and CDR2 from the germline V gene are MNHEY and SVGEGT. The CDR3, as DNA: TGTGCCAGCAGTTACACGGGACAGGGGTTGGGGTACTTC. This sequence encodes CASSYTGQGLGYF.

The CDR3 spells CASSLLGGTGELFF. CDR3 nucleotides: TGTGCCAGCAGCTTATTGGGGGGGACCGGGGAGCTGTTTTTT. The gene calls are TRBV7-2 and TRBJ2-2; 7 bases line up with TRBD2. The trim removed 2 bases at V and 5 bases at J, leaving 2 bases unmatched. Germline lookup yields CDR1 SGHTA and CDR2 FQGNSA. This CDR3 is built from 14 residues.

This clone appeared once. V gene TRBV19 combines with J gene TRBJ2-4; 9 bases are shared with TRBD1. This CDR3 is 16 amino acids long. Germline CDR1 LNHDA, CDR2 SQIVND (reference sequence). Trimming cost V 7 bases and J 7 bases; bases outside gene matches: 14. The CDR3 nucleotides are TGTGCCAGTACTCCCCACGAGGGACAGGGCGGGAACATTCAGTACTTC. It codes for CASTPHEGQGGNIQYF.

The J gene is TRBJ2-3, the V gene TRBV9; 10 positions agree with TRBD2. The CDR3 runs to 16 residues. Trimming took 4 bases from V and 3 from J; bases not matched to a gene: 8. CDR1 and CDR2 from the germline V gene are SGDLS and YYNGEE. The CDR3 here is CASSSEKRGGTDTQYF. The DNA for the CDR3 is TGTGCCAGCAGCTCCGAGAAGCGGGGGGGAACAGATACGCAGTATTTT. The full variable domain, rest sourced from reference TRBV9 and TRBJ2-3, is DSGVTQTPKHLITATGQRVTLRCSPRSGDLSVYWYQQSLDQGLQFLIQYYNGEERAKGNILERFSAQQFPDLHSELNLSSLELGDSALYFCASSSEKRGGTDTQYFGPGTRLTVL.

This clone came up a few times. This rearrangement joins TRBV27 to TRBJ2-7; 11 bases agree with TRBD1. V gave up 6 bases and J gave up 6 bases; unmatched junction bases: 7. This CDR3 is 14 amino acids long. Germline V lookup: CDR1 MNHEY, CDR2 SMNVEV (reference sequence). Written as DNA, the CDR3 is TGTGCCAGCAGAGGGACAGGGGGTTTGGGCGAGCAGTACTTC. This sequence encodes CASRGTGGLGEQYF.

The chain employs TRBV7-8 and TRBJ2-7, with D unclear. This CDR3 is 18 amino acids long. The germline CDR1 and CDR2 sequences are SGHVS and FQNEAQ. Trimming cost V 1 base and J 2 bases, with 21 bases left between them. The CDR3 reads CASSLVTSLFDRAYEQYF. CDR3 nucleotide sequence: TGTGCCAGCAGCTTAGTCACGTCCCTGTTCGATCGAGCCTACGAGCAGTACTTC.

This clone came up a few times. This rearrangement joins TRBV25-1 to TRBJ2-5; 7 bases fit TRBD1. This CDR3 comprises 14 residues. V shed 6 bases and J 2 bases; nucleotides not matched to a gene: 6. Germline V CDR1 and CDR2: MGHDK, SYGVNS. The CDR3 bases are TGTGCCAGCAGGGCCAGGGGGTGGCAAGAGACCCAGTACTTC. Amino acid sequence: CASRARGWQETQYF.

The chain carries TRBV4-1 and TRBJ1-5; the D gene is possibly TRBD1 (6 bases). The V gene lost 2 bases and the J gene lost 2 bases, with 16 bases spanning the gap. The germline V gene encodes CDR1 MGHRA and CDR2 YSYEKL. The CDR3 covers 17 residues. This CDR3 is CASSQQTGGIGNQPQHF. DNA of the CDR3: TGCGCCAGCAGCCAACAGACAGGAGGTATTGGCAATCAGCCCCAGCATTTT.